The 3 T cell receptor beta chains given below trace back to one sample, sequenced in a study of blood T cell repertoires in COVID-19. TCRdb's table, derived via immunoSEQ multiplex PCR, lists solely in-frame clones and lacks some. This sample has a few hundred thousand clones; nearly 90% occur once, and the top ten carry less than 6%. The sample comprised PBMCs or T cells enriched from blood (not recorded which). The receptor set was obtained from a woman in her twenties or thirties who had recovered from COVID-19.

The rearrangement links TRBV19 to TRBJ2-3, with 9 bases matching TRBD1. V trimming: 5 bases; J trimming: 0 bases; junction bases outside the gene matches: 18. This CDR3 has 20 residues. Germline V gene lookup returns CDR1 LNHDA and CDR2 SQIVND (reference sequence). Written as DNA, the CDR3 is TGTGCCAGTAGTTCGCGACAGCCGGGACAGGGTCATTCTAGCACAGATACGCAGTATTTT. It specifies CASSSRQPGQGHSSTDTQYF.

This chain joins TRBV10-3 and TRBJ1-1; D ambiguous. The CDR3 is made up of 13 amino acids. The V gene lost 3 bases and the J gene lost 10 bases, with 15 bases spanning the gap. CDR1 and CDR2 from the germline V gene are ENHRY and SYGVKD. The CDR3 reads CAISDGGGWGAFF. The CDR3 DNA is TGTGCCATCAGTGACGGCGGAGGCTGGGGAGCTTTCTTT.

This chain connects TRBV5-1 to TRBJ2-7; possible D gene TRBD2, 7 bases. This CDR3 contains 15 residues. Germline assignment: CDR1 SGHRS and CDR2 YFSETQ. Trimming removed 4 bases from V and 3 bases from J, with 17 bases in between. Here the CDR3 reads CASSLQGGGLYEQYF. In DNA form, the CDR3 reads TGCGCCAGCAGCCTGCAGGGCGGGGGCCTCTACGAGCAGTACTTC.